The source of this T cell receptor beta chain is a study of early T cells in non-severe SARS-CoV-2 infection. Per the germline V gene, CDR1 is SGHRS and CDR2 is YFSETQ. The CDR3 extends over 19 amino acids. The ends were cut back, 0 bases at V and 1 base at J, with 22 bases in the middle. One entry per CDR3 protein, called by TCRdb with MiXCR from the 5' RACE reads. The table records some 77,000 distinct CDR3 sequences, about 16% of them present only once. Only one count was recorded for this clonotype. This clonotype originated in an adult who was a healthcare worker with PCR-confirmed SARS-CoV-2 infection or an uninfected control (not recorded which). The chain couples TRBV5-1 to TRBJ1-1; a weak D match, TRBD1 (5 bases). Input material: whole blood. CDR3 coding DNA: TGCGCCAGCAGCTTGGGCCCGAATCCCCCCAGGGCAGGGAACACTGAAGCTTTCTTT. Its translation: CASSLGPNPPRAGNTEAFF.